The following is a T cell receptor (beta chain) sequence with its context. Its target is unknown. These data originate in a study of T cell responses to AZD1222 COVID-19 vaccine. Findings of the study overall: Mostly white British, mostly female donors; authors suggested clonal diversity may be underestimated. Baseline seropositives among AZD1222 recipients totaled only five or six.

Here immunoSEQ multiplex PCR was the method, and the copy in TCRdb shows in-frame clones only, minus some. The sample comprises 100,000 or so clones, more than 75% of which are singletons, and around 3.2% rests with the top ten. This specimen consisted of peripheral blood, obtained on day 0 of AZD1222 vaccination. The origin of this receptor is an adult in good health.

The CDR3 coding sequence is TGTGCCACACTCGGGACAGGGGAAATGGGGCAGTACTTC. Its protein is CATLGTGEMGQYF. This sequence joins TRBV10-3 and TRBJ2-7, with 10 bases that match TRBD1. The junction had 12 bases not matched to a gene; V was cut back by 10 bases and J by 9 bases. The CDR3 totals 13 residues. CDR1 is ENHRY, CDR2 SYGVKD, per germline.